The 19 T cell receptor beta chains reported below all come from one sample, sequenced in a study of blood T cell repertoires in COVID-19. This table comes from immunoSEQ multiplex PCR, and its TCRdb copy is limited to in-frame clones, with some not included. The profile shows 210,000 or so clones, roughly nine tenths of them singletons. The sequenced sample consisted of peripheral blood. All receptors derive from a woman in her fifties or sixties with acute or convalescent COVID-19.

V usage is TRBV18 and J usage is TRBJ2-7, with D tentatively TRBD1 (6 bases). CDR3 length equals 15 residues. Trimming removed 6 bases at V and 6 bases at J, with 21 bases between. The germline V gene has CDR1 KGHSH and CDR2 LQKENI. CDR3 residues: CASSQAGKGVSEQYF. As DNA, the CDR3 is TGTGCCAGCTCTCAAGCAGGGAAGGGGGTCAGCGAGCAGTACTTC.

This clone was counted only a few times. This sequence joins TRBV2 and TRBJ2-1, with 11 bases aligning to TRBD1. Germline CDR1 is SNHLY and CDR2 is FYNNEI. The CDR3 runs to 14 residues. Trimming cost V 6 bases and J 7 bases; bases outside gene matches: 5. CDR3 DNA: TGTGCCAGCAGCTCGGGACAGGGGGAGAATGAGCAGTTCTTC. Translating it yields CASSSGQGENEQFF.

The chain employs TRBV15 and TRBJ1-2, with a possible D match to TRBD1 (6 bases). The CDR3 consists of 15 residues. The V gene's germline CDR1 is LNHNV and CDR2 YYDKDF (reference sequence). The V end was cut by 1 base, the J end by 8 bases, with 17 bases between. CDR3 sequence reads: CATSRGDTNPGGYTF. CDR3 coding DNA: TGTGCCACCAGCAGAGGGGACACCAATCCAGGGGGCTACACCTTC.

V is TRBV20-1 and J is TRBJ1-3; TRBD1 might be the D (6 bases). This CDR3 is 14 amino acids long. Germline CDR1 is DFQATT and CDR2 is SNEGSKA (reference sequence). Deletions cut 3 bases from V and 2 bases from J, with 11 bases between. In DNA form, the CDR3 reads TGCAGTGCTAGTCCGTCAGGGGCTGGAAACACCATATATTTT. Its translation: CSASPSGAGNTIYF.

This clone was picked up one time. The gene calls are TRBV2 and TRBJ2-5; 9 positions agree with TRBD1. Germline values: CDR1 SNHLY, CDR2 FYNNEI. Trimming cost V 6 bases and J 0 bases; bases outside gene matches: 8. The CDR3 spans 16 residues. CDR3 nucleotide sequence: TGTGCCAGCAGCGCAAGGGACAGGGTGTACCAAGAGACCCAGTACTTC. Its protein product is CASSARDRVYQETQYF. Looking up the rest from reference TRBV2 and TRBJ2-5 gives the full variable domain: EPEVTQTPSHQVTQMGQEVILRCVPISNHLYFYWYRQILGQKVEFLVSFYNNEISEKSEIFDDQFSVERPDGSNFTLKIRSTKLEDSAMYFCASSARDRVYQETQYFGPGTRLLVL.

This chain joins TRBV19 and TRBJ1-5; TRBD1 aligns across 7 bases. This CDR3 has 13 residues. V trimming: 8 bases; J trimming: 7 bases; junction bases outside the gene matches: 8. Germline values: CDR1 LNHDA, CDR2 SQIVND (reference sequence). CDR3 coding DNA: TGTGCCAGTGACGACAGGGATGGCCAGCCCCAGCATTTT. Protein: CASDDRDGQPQHF.

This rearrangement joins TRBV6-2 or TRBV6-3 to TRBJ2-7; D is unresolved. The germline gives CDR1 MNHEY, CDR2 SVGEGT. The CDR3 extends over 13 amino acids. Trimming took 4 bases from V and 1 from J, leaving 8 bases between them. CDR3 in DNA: TGTGCCAGCAGTTCTGTCAGGTCCTACGAGCAGTACTTC. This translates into CASSSVRSYEQYF.

This CDR3 is CASSMFAGGAYNEQFF. The CDR3 DNA follows: TGTGCCAGTAGTATGTTTGCGGGGGGGGCCTACAATGAGCAGTTCTTC. The chain is built from TRBV19 and TRBJ2-1; TRBD2 agrees at 9 bases. The trim removed 3 bases at V and 2 bases at J, leaving 5 bases unmatched. Germline V gene data show CDR1 as LNHDA and CDR2 as SQIVND (reference sequence). The CDR3 has 16 amino acids.

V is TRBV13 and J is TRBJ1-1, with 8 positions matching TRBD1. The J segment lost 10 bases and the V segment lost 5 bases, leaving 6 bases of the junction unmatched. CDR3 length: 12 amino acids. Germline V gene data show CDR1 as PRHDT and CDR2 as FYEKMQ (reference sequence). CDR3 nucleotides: TGTGCCAGCAGCCGGGAGACAGGGGTAGCTTTCTTT. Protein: CASSRETGVAFF. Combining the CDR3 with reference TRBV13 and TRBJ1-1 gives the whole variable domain AAGVIQSPRHLIKEKRETATLKCYPIPRHDTVYWYQQGPGQDPQFLISFYEKMQSDKGSIPDRFSAQQFSDYHSELNMSSLELGDSALYFCASSRETGVAFFGQGTRLTVV.

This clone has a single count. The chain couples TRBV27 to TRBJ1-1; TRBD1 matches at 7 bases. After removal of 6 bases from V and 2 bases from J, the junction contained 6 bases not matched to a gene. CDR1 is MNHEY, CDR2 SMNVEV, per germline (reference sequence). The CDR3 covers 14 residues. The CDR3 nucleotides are TGTGCCAGCAGGCAGGGACAGATAAACACTGAAGCTTTCTTT. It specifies CASRQGQINTEAFF.

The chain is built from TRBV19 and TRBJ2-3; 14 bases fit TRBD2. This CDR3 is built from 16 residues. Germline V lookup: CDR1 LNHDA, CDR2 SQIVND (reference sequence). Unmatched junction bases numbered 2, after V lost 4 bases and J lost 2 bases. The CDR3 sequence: CASSRTSGGNTDTQYF. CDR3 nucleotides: TGTGCCAGTAGTAGGACTAGCGGGGGGAACACAGATACGCAGTATTTT.

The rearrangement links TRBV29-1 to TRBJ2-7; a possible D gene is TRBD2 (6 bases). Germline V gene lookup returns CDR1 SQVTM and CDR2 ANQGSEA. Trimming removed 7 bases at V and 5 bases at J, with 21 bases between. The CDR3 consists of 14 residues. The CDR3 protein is CSALGLRGIDEQYF. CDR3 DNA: TGCAGCGCCCTAGGACTCCGGGGGATTGACGAGCAGTACTTC.

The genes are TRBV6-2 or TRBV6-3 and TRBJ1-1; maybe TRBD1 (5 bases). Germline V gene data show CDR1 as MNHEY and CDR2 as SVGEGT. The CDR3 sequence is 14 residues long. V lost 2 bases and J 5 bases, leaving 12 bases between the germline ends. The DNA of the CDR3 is TGTGCCAGCAGTTACGGGGGGGGAGCGACTGAAGCTTTCTTT. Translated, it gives CASSYGGGATEAFF.

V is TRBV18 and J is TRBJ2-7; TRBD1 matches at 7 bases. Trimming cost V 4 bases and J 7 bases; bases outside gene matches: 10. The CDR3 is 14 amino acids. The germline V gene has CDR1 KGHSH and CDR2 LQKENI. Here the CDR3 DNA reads TGTGCCAGCTCACGGGGACAGACTACGAGTGAGCAGTACTTC. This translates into CASSRGQTTSEQYF.

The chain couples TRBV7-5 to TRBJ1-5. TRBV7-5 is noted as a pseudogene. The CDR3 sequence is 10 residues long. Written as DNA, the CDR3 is TGTGTCAGAAGCTGTCTGTCCCAGCATTTT. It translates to CVRSCLSQHF.

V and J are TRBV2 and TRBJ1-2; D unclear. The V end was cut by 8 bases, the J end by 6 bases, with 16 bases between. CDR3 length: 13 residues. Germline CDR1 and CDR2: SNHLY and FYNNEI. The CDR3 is CASAPGGFDGYTF. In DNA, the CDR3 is TGTGCCAGCGCCCCTGGAGGGTTCGATGGCTACACCTTC.

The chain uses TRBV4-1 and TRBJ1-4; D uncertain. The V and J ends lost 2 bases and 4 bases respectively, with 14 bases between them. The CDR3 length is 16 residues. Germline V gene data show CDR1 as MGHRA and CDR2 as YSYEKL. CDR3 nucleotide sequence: TGCGCCAGCAGCCAACCCGGAGGAGACCTTAATGAAAAACTGTTTTTT. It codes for CASSQPGGDLNEKLFF.

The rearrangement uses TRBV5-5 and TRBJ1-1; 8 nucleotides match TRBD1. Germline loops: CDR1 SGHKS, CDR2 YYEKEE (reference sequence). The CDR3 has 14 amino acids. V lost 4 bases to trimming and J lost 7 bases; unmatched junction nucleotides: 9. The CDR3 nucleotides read TGTGCCAGCAGCGGTGAAGACAGGGGTAGTGAAGCTTTCTTT. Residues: CASSGEDRGSEAFF.

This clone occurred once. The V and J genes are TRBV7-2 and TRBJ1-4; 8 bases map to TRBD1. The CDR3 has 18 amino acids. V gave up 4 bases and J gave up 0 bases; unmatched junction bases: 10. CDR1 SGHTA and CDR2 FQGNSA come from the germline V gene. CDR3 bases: TGTGCCAGCAGCTGGAGGGGGACAGGTGGAGCAACTAATGAAAAACTGTTTTTT. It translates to CASSWRGTGGATNEKLFF.